Following are 22 T cell receptor beta chains from one sample sequenced in a study of T cell responses to AZD1222 COVID-19 vaccine. Assay used: immunoSEQ multiplex PCR; TCRdb lists only in-frame clones, some missing. The sample yields about 86,000 clones, approximately 89% seen once. Here the sequenced sample was peripheral blood, taken 28 days after the second AZD1222 dose. The origin of the receptors is an adult who received the AZD1222 COVID-19 vaccine.

The rearrangement uses TRBV5-6 and TRBJ1-2; D gene ambiguous. The germline V gene encodes CDR1 SGHDT and CDR2 YYEEEE. The CDR3 length is 13 residues. Between the trimmed V and J ends, which lost 0 bases and 2 bases, there was a span of 5 bases. The CDR3 protein is CASSLVGNYGYTF. CDR3 sequence (DNA): TGTGCCAGCAGCTTGGTGGGGAACTATGGCTACACCTTC.

The rearrangement joins TRBV7-9 to TRBJ1-5, with TRBD1 as a possible D gene (5 bases). V was clipped by 1 base and J by 4 bases, with 11 bases between them. The CDR3 loop spans 15 amino acids. From germline, CDR1 is SEHNR and CDR2 FQNEAQ (reference sequence). For the CDR3, the DNA is TGTGCCAGCAGCTTAGGCGGGGGTAAGAATCAGCCCCAGCATTTT. Amino acids: CASSLGGGKNQPQHF.

This clone appeared once. V and J are TRBV6-5 and TRBJ2-5; TRBD1 matches at 8 bases. Germline V gene data show CDR1 as MNHEY and CDR2 as SVGAGI. The V and J ends lost 2 bases and 7 bases, in that order; junction bases with no gene match: 6. This CDR3 has 14 amino acids. CDR3 amino acids: CASSYNRGSGTQYF. The CDR3, as DNA: TGTGCCAGCAGTTACAACAGGGGGAGTGGGACCCAGTACTTC.

The chain links TRBV27 to TRBJ2-1, with D perhaps matching TRBD2 (5 bases). The CDR3 sequence is 11 residues long. Trimming removed 6 bases from V and 5 bases from J, with 5 bases in between. Germline V gene data show CDR1 as MNHEY and CDR2 as SMNVEV (reference sequence). In DNA, the CDR3 is TGTGCCAGCAGCGGGAACAATGAGCAGTTCTTC. Protein product: CASSGNNEQFF.

The genes are TRBV30 and TRBJ1-3; 7 bases are a match to TRBD1. The CDR3 has 14 residues. Germline trimming cut 3 bases from V and 0 bases from J; bases unmatched to any gene: 2. Germline V gene lookup returns CDR1 GTSNPN and CDR2 SVGIG (reference sequence). CDR3 in amino acids: CAWRYRGSGNTIYF. The CDR3 bases are TGTGCCTGGAGATACAGGGGCTCTGGAAACACCATATATTTT.

This clone was counted only a few times. The chain couples TRBV11-2 to TRBJ1-2; no firm D call. CDR3 size: 15 residues. The V end lost 4 bases, the J end lost 2 bases, and 14 bases lay between the germline ends. Per germline, CDR1 SGHAT and CDR2 FQNNGV. CDR3 bases: TGTGCCAGCAGCTCGATCTTTTGGGGAAACTATGGCTACACCTTC. Encoded protein: CASSSIFWGNYGYTF.

The chain carries TRBV12-5 and TRBJ2-1; D possibly corresponds to TRBD2 (5 bases). Trimming left V 5 bases short and J 8 bases short, with 13 bases between. Germline V CDR1 and CDR2: LGHNT, FRNRAP. CDR3 length: 13 amino acids. The CDR3 protein is CASGMRRFDEQFF. In nucleotides, the CDR3 is TGTGCTAGTGGTATGAGGAGGTTCGATGAGCAGTTCTTC.

The chain is built from TRBV2 and TRBJ2-3; D perhaps matches TRBD1 (7 bases). Trimming shortened V by 2 bases and J by 4 bases, and 10 bases separated the two germline ends. The CDR3 length is 14 residues. The germline gives CDR1 SNHLY, CDR2 FYNNEI. In nucleotides, the CDR3 is TGTGCCAGCAGTGAACAGGGGGGCGCAGATACGCAGTATTTT. It encodes CASSEQGGADTQYF.

This chain joins TRBV5-1 and TRBJ2-2, with 10 bases identical to TRBD1. This CDR3 region has 15 residues. After removal of 4 bases from V and 5 bases from J, the junction contained 5 bases not matched to a gene. Germline assignment: CDR1 SGHRS and CDR2 YFSETQ. CDR3 sequence reads: CASSPGQGITGELFF. Written as DNA, the CDR3 is TGCGCCAGCAGCCCGGGACAGGGGATTACCGGGGAGCTGTTTTTT.

The chain is built from TRBV4-1 and TRBJ2-7; D not certain. This CDR3 region has 13 residues. Germline-derived CDR1 and CDR2 are MGHRA and YSYEKL. The V end was cut by 2 bases, the J end by 4 bases, with 9 bases between. CDR3 sequence: CASSQNLEYEQYF. CDR3 nucleotide sequence: TGCGCCAGCAGCCAAAACCTCGAATACGAGCAGTACTTC.

This clone was recorded once. The V call is TRBV5-1, the J call TRBJ2-2; 7 bases align to TRBD2. The J segment lost 10 bases and the V segment lost 6 bases, leaving 12 bases of the junction unmatched. The germline V gene has CDR1 SGHRS and CDR2 YFSETQ. The CDR3 has 14 amino acids. The DNA for the CDR3 is TGCGCCAGCAAGGGCGGGGGTCAACGAGCGGAGCTGTTTTTT. It yields the protein CASKGGGQRAELFF. The complete variable domain, with remaining parts taken from reference TRBV5-1 and TRBJ2-2, reads KAGVTQTPRYLIKTRGQQVTLSCSPISGHRSVSWYQQTPGQGLQFLFEYFSETQRNKGNFPGRFSGRQFSNSRSEMNVSTLELGDSALYLCASKGGGQRAELFFGEGSRLTVL.

This chain uses TRBV6-2 or TRBV6-3 with TRBJ2-1, with 10 bases matching TRBD2. The germline CDR1 and CDR2 sequences are MNHEY and SVGEGT. V was pared by 5 bases and J by 6 bases, with 7 bases of the junction left unmatched. This CDR3 spans 15 amino acids. The CDR3 nucleotides read TGTGCCAGCAGTCTGGTAGCGGGGGGTATCAATGAGCAGTTCTTC. This encodes CASSLVAGGINEQFF.

This clone was observed a single time. The gene calls are TRBV4-2 and TRBJ1-2; D is unclear. V lost 0 bases, J lost 13 bases, and 12 bases lay in between. CDR3 length: 12 amino acids. Germline-derived CDR1 and CDR2 are LGHNA and YNFKEQ. The CDR3 nucleotides are TGTGCCAGCAGCCAAGATCTCGGGATTGTCACCTTC. The encoded protein is CASSQDLGIVTF.

This clone came up once. This chain uses TRBV4-2 with TRBJ2-5; D might be TRBD1 (6 bases). V lost 2 bases, J lost 1 base, and 14 bases lay in between. The CDR3 runs to 16 residues. CDR1 is LGHNA, CDR2 YNFKEQ, per germline. This CDR3 reads CASSQQQGSVQETQYF. The DNA of the CDR3 is TGTGCCAGCAGCCAACAACAGGGTAGCGTCCAAGAGACCCAGTACTTC.

This chain connects TRBV28 to TRBJ1-2; D possibly corresponds to TRBD1 (6 bases). With 6 bases removed from V and 0 bases from J, the gap between germline ends came to 14 bases. CDR1 is MDHEN and CDR2 is SYDVKM in the germline V gene. The CDR3 length is 15 residues. CDR3 sequence reads: CASRGTPASNYGYTF. The DNA for the CDR3 is TGTGCCAGCAGAGGGACACCAGCCTCTAACTATGGCTACACCTTC.

The CDR3 coding sequence is TGTGCCAGTAGGAGGGAGGGGCAGCCCCAGCATTTT. Translated, it gives CASRREGQPQHF. The rearrangement uses TRBV19 and TRBJ1-5, with D perhaps matching TRBD1 (5 bases). V was shortened by 6 bases and J by 7 bases, with 10 bases between the two germline ends. This CDR3 has 12 amino acids. Germline lookup yields CDR1 LNHDA and CDR2 SQIVND (reference sequence).

As for this clone: The sample carries other DNA sequences with the same CDR3. V usage is TRBV6-2 or TRBV6-3 and J usage is TRBJ1-1, with unresolved D. Germline-derived CDR1 and CDR2 are MNHEY and SVGEGT. Trimming shortened V by 2 bases and J by 0 bases, and 4 bases separated the two germline ends. This CDR3 region has 13 residues. The CDR3 DNA reads as TGTGCCAGCAGTTACGGTATGAACACTGAAGCTTTCTTT. Its translation is CASSYGMNTEAFF.

This clone was detected once. The rearrangement uses TRBV7-9 and TRBJ2-5; D ambiguous. Trimming removed 0 bases at V and 0 bases at J, with 5 bases between. The V gene's germline CDR1 is SEHNR and CDR2 FQNEAQ (reference sequence). This CDR3 is built from 14 residues. In nucleotides, the CDR3 is TGTGCCAGCAGCTTAGCTGGGGACCAAGAGACCCAGTACTTC. This encodes CASSLAGDQETQYF.

The rearrangement links TRBV11-1 to TRBJ2-5; a weak D match, TRBD2 (5 bases). The CDR3 totals 15 residues. Per the germline V gene, CDR1 is SGHAT and CDR2 is FQDESV (reference sequence). V lost 2 bases and J lost 4, with 14 bases in between. The CDR3 reads CASSLRRLGGETQYF. The CDR3 region has the DNA TGTGCCAGCAGCTTACGGCGTCTAGGAGGAGAGACCCAGTACTTC.

V usage is TRBV11-2 and J usage is TRBJ1-5; D is unresolved. Germline loops: CDR1 SGHAT, CDR2 FQNNGV. Trimming cost V 1 base and J 3 bases, with 7 bases left between them. This CDR3 has 14 residues. The CDR3 sequence: CASSLVPYNQPQHF. The CDR3 DNA is TGTGCCAGCAGCTTAGTGCCCTACAATCAGCCCCAGCATTTT.

J is TRBJ1-1 and V is TRBV5-1; possibly TRBD1 for D (6 bases). The CDR3 length is 14 residues. Trimming took 9 bases from V and 7 from J, leaving 22 bases between them. Germline V CDR1 and CDR2: SGHRS, YFSETQ. CDR3 loop: CATIIGGLWSEAFF. The DNA of the CDR3 is TGCGCCACCATAATAGGGGGGTTATGGAGTGAAGCTTTCTTT. Together with reference TRBV5-1 and TRBJ1-1, the CDR3 gives the full variable domain: KAGVTQTPRYLIKTRGQQVTLSCSPISGHRSVSWYQQTPGQGLQFLFEYFSETQRNKGNFPGRFSGRQFSNSRSEMNVSTLELGDSALYLCATIIGGLWSEAFFGQGTRLTVV.

The genes are TRBV7-6 and TRBJ2-7; 8 bases match TRBD2. The trim removed 5 bases at V and 3 bases at J, leaving 9 bases unmatched. Germline CDR1 SGHVS, CDR2 FNYEAQ. CDR3 length: 15 amino acids. As DNA, the CDR3 is TGTGCCAGCAGCGAAAATAGGGCGGGGGGCTACGAGCAGTACTTC. As protein: CASSENRAGGYEQYF.